This TCR beta chain was found in a study of response to subunit inactivated influenza vaccine. Overall study results and limits: With each seasonal influenza vaccination, the authors suggested, few new T cells are recruited.

Germline V gives CDR1 MNHEY, CDR2 SVGEGT. The CDR3 totals 14 residues. V was pared by 1 base and J by 0 bases, with 1 base between. One entry per CDR3 protein, called by TCRdb with MiXCR from the RT-PCR reads. The data show hundreds of thousands of distinct CDR3 sequences, with 12% to 15% seen just once and approximately 7.6% held by the top ten. Turning to this clonotype: Antigen specificity is unknown.

The material was PBMCs from blood, obtained 14 to 15 days before vaccination. The origin of this receptor is a man aged 50-60 years who received an inactivated influenza vaccine. The rearrangement joins TRBV6-2 or TRBV6-3 to TRBJ2-6; unclear D gene. The chain's CDR3 is CASSYFSGANVLTF. Written as DNA, the CDR3 is TGTGCCAGCAGTTACTTCTCTGGGGCCAACGTCCTGACTTTC.